This T cell receptor beta chain was observed in a study of regulatory T cells in long-lasting Graves disease. Through Arm-PCR of CDR3 regions and iRepertoire HTBI primers, TCR beta libraries were built. One entry per CDR3 protein results from TCRdb running MiXCR on the multiplex PCR reads. There are over 500,000 distinct CDR3 sequences in the sample; roughly a sixth occur only once, and approximately 12% lies in the top ten. This clonotype has a count of ten or more. Time point specified: newly diagnosed GD, antithyroid drugs for less than 3 months. RNA isolated from PBMCs was used to make the TCR library. This same sample was also taken into another study, of T cells in Graves' hyperthyroidism and ophthalmopathy. As that report states: Most clonotypes that expanded in the thyroid above 0.001 also showed up in blood. A model of 13 V-J features distinguished ophthalmopathy from stable hyperthyroidism.

This specimen consisted of peripheral blood mononuclear cells (PBMCs), obtained at new diagnosis, from a patient treated with antithyroid drugs. This receptor was obtained from a man aged 18 to 30 with Graves disease.

CDR3 nucleotides: TGCGCCAGCAGCTGGGGTGGCGACGAGCAGTACTTC. Its translation is CASSWGGDEQYF. V is TRBV5-1 and J is TRBJ2-7; D remains unclear. V was pared by 3 bases and J by 5 bases, with 9 bases between. The CDR3 is 12 residues long. Germline lookup yields CDR1 SGHRS and CDR2 YFSETQ.